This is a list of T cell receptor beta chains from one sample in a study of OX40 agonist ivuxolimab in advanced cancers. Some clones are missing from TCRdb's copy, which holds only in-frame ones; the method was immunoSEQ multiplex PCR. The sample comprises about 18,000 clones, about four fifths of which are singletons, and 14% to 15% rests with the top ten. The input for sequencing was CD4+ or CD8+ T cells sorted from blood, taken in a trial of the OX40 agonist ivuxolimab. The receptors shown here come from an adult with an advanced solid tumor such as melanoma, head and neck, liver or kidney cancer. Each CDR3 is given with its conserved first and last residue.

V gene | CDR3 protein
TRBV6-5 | CASSYSETGNTGELFF
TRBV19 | CACGQTEKTQYF
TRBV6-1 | CASRPGTGTSEAFF
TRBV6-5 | CASRGTANYGYTF
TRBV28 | CASRLQGTRGNTIYF
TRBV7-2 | CASSNRVDQPQHF
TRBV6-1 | CASSARQGPYEQYF
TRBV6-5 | CASSEGGGQETQYF
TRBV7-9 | CASSLTGATNEKLFF
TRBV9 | CASWGTGALDGYTF
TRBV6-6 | CASSTATGSSYEQYF
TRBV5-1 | CASSLGGGSWDEQYF
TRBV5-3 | CASRGDGDLDTQYF
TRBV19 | CASTLGTSYEQFF
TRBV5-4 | CASSEGHANTGELFF
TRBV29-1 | CSVADWGSGGELFF
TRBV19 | CASSMTTSTDTQYF
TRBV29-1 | CSVLTLGGMRDTQYF
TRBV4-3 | CASSQERPGLYGYTF
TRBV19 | CASSIADRVGDTQYF
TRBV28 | CASSSLAGRTGELFF
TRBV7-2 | CASSLDRQSLTGELFF
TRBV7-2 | CASLSTRTGNLKAFF
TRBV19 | CASSIGSGTGNEKLFF
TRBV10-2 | CASSEYKNTGELFF
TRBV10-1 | CATRLAGGGETQYF
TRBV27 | CASSRDINYQETQYF
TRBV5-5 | CASSLRLAGVELVRYF
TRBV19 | CASGPGTSGRPLSGELFF
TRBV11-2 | CASSLVGGGANQPQHF
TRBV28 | CASAENTEAFF
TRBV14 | CASSPWTGNTGELFF
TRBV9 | CASSVEGFSNQPQHF
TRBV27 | CASSLSPGLANQPQHF
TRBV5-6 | CASTPTSSQETQYF
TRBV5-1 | CASSLTGYEQYF
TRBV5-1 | CASSLGVTSYEQYF
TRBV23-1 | CASSQCKGSYEQYF
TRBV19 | CASSRTTADTQYF
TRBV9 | CASSVAGGGLIETQYF
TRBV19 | CASSIPGRAEGYTF
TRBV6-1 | CATHRQGLRTEAFF
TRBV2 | CASSELNGGGGSGYTF
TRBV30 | CAWSSRQGGVAFF
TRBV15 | CATSRAGTLYQPQHF
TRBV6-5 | CASSYSGSGSQPQHF
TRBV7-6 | CASSPGLAGGQETQYF